Listed here are 23 T cell receptor beta chains from one sample, sequenced in a study of T cell repertoires in cytomegalovirus infection (dated by TCRdb to between 2019 and 2020). This specimen's treatment or condition label, per the study, means: in vitro stimulation with specific CMV peptide epitopes to enrich CMV-specific T cells. Reads for this sample came from an Illumina HiSeq 1500. The public reads were reanalyzed by TCRdb: fastp trimming at Q25, MiXCR alignment, in-frame beta chains only. Entries that share a CDR3 protein sequence are merged under the most common genes and DNA. The sample table contains around 340,000 distinct CDR3 sequences; only one count was recorded for about 29% of them. 20% of the sample belongs to the ten largest clones. No antigens are known for them. This sample comprised cultured PBMCs, obtained from culture after CMV antigen stimulation. These TCRs come from a human donor in good health (CMV status not recorded). Some clones in this sample may be carry-over from other donors' samples.

This chain uses TRBV15 with TRBJ2-7; perhaps D is TRBD1 or TRBD2 (6 bases each). With 0 bases removed from V and 3 bases from J, the gap between germline ends came to 18 bases. The length of the CDR3 is 17 residues. Germline V CDR1 and CDR2: LNHNV, YYDKDF (reference sequence). CDR3 residues: CATSRDRGVFSYYEQYF. Written as DNA, the CDR3 is TGTGCCACCAGCAGAGATAGGGGGGTCTTCAGCTACTACGAGCAGTACTTC.

The gene calls are TRBV12-5 and TRBJ1-1; D is uncertain. This CDR3 comprises 11 residues. V was cut by 3 bases and J by 6 bases, with 5 bases left in between. Germline CDR1 LGHNT, CDR2 FRNRAP. CDR3 DNA sequence: TGTGCTAGTGGTTTTCGGGCTGAAGCTTTCTTT. The encoded protein is CASGFRAEAFF.

This clonotype was recorded at least ten times. This sequence joins TRBV7-2 and TRBJ1-1; no definite D call. The germline V gene has CDR1 SGHTA and CDR2 FQGNSA. V was cut by 2 bases and J by 0 bases, with 7 bases left in between. The CDR3 sequence is 14 residues long. DNA of the CDR3: TGTGCCAGCAGCTTAATGGCTATGAACACTGAAGCTTTCTTT. Translating gives CASSLMAMNTEAFF.

The rearrangement links TRBV7-9 to TRBJ2-1; TRBD2 matches at 10 bases. This CDR3 has 16 residues. CDR1 is SEHNR, CDR2 FQNEAQ, per germline (reference sequence). V was pared by 6 bases and J by 7 bases, with 12 bases of the junction left unmatched. CDR3 residues: CASRPGDSGRWNEQFF. CDR3 nucleotides: TGTGCCAGCAGACCAGGGGATAGCGGGAGGTGGAATGAGCAGTTCTTC.

This clonotype has just a few counts. This sequence joins TRBV10-3 and TRBJ2-1, with 11 bases matching TRBD2. The CDR3 sequence is 17 residues long. J gave up 2 bases and V 3 bases, and 6 bases lay outside the gene matches. The germline V gene encodes CDR1 ENHRY and CDR2 SYGVKD. Here the CDR3 DNA reads TGTGCCATCAGTGACCAATTGACTAGCGGGGCCTACAATGAGCAGTTCTTC. Its protein product is CAISDQLTSGAYNEQFF.

This clonotype was detected once. V is TRBV5-4 and J is TRBJ1-2, with TRBD1 identical over 8 bases. Germline V gives CDR1 SGHNT, CDR2 YYREEE (reference sequence). The ends lost 3 bases at V and 5 bases at J; junction bases unmatched: 12. The length of the CDR3 is 16 residues. CDR3 amino acids: CASSSPSTGGPYGYTF. Written as DNA, the CDR3 is TGTGCCAGCAGCTCGCCGTCCACAGGGGGACCGTATGGCTACACCTTC.

The V call is TRBV7-2, the J call TRBJ2-1; D is undetermined. The V end lost 5 bases, the J end lost 6 bases, and 14 bases lay between the germline ends. CDR3 size: 14 residues. The germline gives CDR1 SGHTA, CDR2 FQGNSA. CDR3 protein: CASSRTPRSNEQFF. The DNA of the CDR3 is TGTGCCAGCAGCCGAACGCCCCGGTCCAATGAGCAGTTCTTC.

The chain employs TRBV20-1 and TRBJ2-7, with D uncertain. This CDR3 comprises 14 residues. In germline, CDR1 is DFQATT, CDR2 SNEGSKA (reference sequence). Trimming removed 2 bases from V and 5 bases from J, with 16 bases in between. The CDR3 sequence: CSARFTILTDEQYF. For the CDR3, the DNA is TGCAGTGCTAGATTCACGATCCTCACGGACGAGCAGTACTTC.

The chain is built from TRBV19 and TRBJ1-1; D remains ambiguous. CDR3 length: 13 residues. Germline CDR1 reads LNHDA; CDR2 reads SQIVND (reference sequence). Trimming stripped 3 bases from V and 11 bases from J, with 16 bases between. The CDR3 DNA reads TGTGCCAGTAGTATTGCCCGGTTCGGCGTTGCTTTCTTT. Translating it yields CASSIARFGVAFF.

This clonotype has ten or more counts. This chain uses TRBV30 with TRBJ1-2; no clear D. V dropped 0 bases and J dropped 7 bases, with 15 bases sitting between them. Germline-derived CDR1 and CDR2 are GTSNPN and SVGIG (reference sequence). The CDR3 sequence is 14 residues long. CDR3 DNA sequence: TGTGCCTGGAGTGTCGGCCAAAAGGCTACTGGCTACACCTTC. This sequence encodes CAWSVGQKATGYTF.

This clonotype was recorded a few times. This chain joins TRBV6-1 and TRBJ2-1; 12 positions match TRBD2. The CDR3 is made up of 18 amino acids. Germline values: CDR1 MNHNS, CDR2 SASEGT. Trimming at V came to 6 bases and at J to 0 bases, leaving 9 bases not matched to a gene. The CDR3 DNA follows: TGTGCCAGCAGGACCCGGACTAGCGGGATTAGCTCCTACAATGAGCAGTTCTTC. Translation gives CASRTRTSGISSYNEQFF.

The chain has TRBV7-8 and TRBJ2-1; the match to TRBD2 covers 9 bases. With V trimmed by 5 bases and J by 9 bases, 8 bases remained unmatched. This CDR3 is built from 14 residues. Germline loops: CDR1 SGHVS, CDR2 FQNEAQ. The DNA of the CDR3 is TGTGCCAGCAGCCGGACGGGACTAGCAGCTGAGCAGTTCTTC. As protein: CASSRTGLAAEQFF.

This chain uses TRBV20-1 with TRBJ2-5; the D gene is possibly TRBD1 (6 bases). The germline CDR1 and CDR2 sequences are DFQATT and SNEGSKA (reference sequence). CDR3 length equals 12 residues. CDR3 DNA sequence: TGCAGCCGTCGGGCAGGGGAAGAGACCCAGTACTTC. Translated: CSRRAGEETQYF.

This clonotype appeared many times. The genes are TRBV7-3 and TRBJ2-1; 8 bases agree with TRBD2. The germline V gene has CDR1 SGHTA and CDR2 FQGTGA. The CDR3 runs 15 residues. After removal of 2 bases from V and 6 bases from J, the junction contained 6 bases not matched to a gene. CDR3 DNA: TGTGCCAGCAGCTTAGGCAGCGGGGGATTCAATGAGCAGTTCTTC. Its protein product is CASSLGSGGFNEQFF.

This clonotype was seen more than once but under ten times. The chain is built from TRBV7-2 and TRBJ1-1, with 8 bases identical to TRBD1. Germline lookup yields CDR1 SGHTA and CDR2 FQGNSA. The CDR3 is 16 residues long. The V and J ends lost 2 bases and 5 bases, in that order; junction bases with no gene match: 10. The CDR3 nucleotides read TGTGCCAGCAGCTTAATACAGGGGGTAGGGAGTACTGAAGCTTTCTTT. This gives the protein CASSLIQGVGSTEAFF.

The V gene is TRBV12-3 or TRBV12-4, the J gene TRBJ1-5; D is uncertain. This CDR3 is 15 amino acids long. The ends were cut back, 5 bases at V and 0 bases at J, with 11 bases in the middle. CDR3 loop: CASSGLSHSNQPQHF. The CDR3 region has the DNA TGTGCCAGCAGTGGGCTCAGTCATAGCAATCAGCCCCAGCATTTT.

This chain uses TRBV29-1 with TRBJ1-2; D not resolved. The V end lost 3 bases, the J end lost 6 bases, and 14 bases lay between the germline ends. The CDR3 length is 13 residues. Germline lookup yields CDR1 SQVTM and CDR2 ANQGSEA. The CDR3 sequence: CSVDKGSPDGYTF. In DNA form, the CDR3 reads TGCAGCGTTGATAAGGGTTCCCCAGATGGCTACACCTTC.

This clonotype has a count of ten or more. The V call is TRBV6-1, the J call TRBJ2-1, with TRBD2 as a possible D gene (5 bases). The CDR3 runs to 17 residues. Germline CDR1 is MNHNS and CDR2 is SASEGT. Trimming shortened V by 0 bases and J by 4 bases, and 16 bases separated the two germline ends. CDR3 bases: TGTGCCAGCAGTGAAGCCCTTACTAGGATTCGGTACAATGAGCAGTTCTTC. Its protein is CASSEALTRIRYNEQFF.

This rearrangement joins TRBV7-9 to TRBJ2-2; D possibly corresponds to TRBD1 (5 bases). The V and J ends lost 5 bases and 1 base respectively, with 11 bases between them. This CDR3 contains 15 residues. Germline V gene data show CDR1 as SEHNR and CDR2 as FQNEAQ (reference sequence). CDR3: CASSTGAQNTGELFF. In DNA form, the CDR3 reads TGTGCCAGCAGCACAGGCGCCCAGAACACCGGGGAGCTGTTTTTT.

This chain joins TRBV7-2 and TRBJ2-1; D is unresolved. The germline CDR1 and CDR2 sequences are SGHTA and FQGNSA. This CDR3 is 15 amino acids long. Trimming pared 2 bases from V and 2 bases from J, leaving 10 bases between. The CDR3 loop reads CASSLRWQAYNEQFF. DNA of the CDR3: TGTGCCAGCAGCTTACGGTGGCAGGCCTACAATGAGCAGTTCTTC.

This clonotype was counted at least ten times. The junction and the germline gene differ at one end; a read error may be behind it. The chain recombines TRBV5-1 with TRBJ2-1, with 8 bases fitting TRBD1. Germline V lookup: CDR1 SGHRS, CDR2 YFSETQ. The CDR3 is 15 residues long. The CDR3 DNA sequence: TGTGCCAGCAGCTCAGGGACAGGCTCCTACAATGAGCAGTTCTTC. It codes for CASSSGTGSYNEQFF.

The chain joins TRBV6-1 to TRBJ1-4; D is undetermined. Germline lookup yields CDR1 MNHNS and CDR2 SASEGT. The CDR3 is 14 amino acids. V was pared by 5 bases and J by 6 bases, with 13 bases between. The chain's CDR3 is CASSPGKPDEKLFF. The CDR3 nucleotides are TGTGCCAGCAGTCCCGGTAAACCAGATGAAAAACTGTTTTTT.

The chain joins TRBV6-5 to TRBJ2-3, with 7 bases lining up with TRBD1. In germline, CDR1 is MNHEY, CDR2 SVGAGI. This CDR3 is built from 14 residues. The junction had 9 bases not matched to a gene; V was cut back by 8 bases and J by 4 bases. CDR3 sequence reads: CASAGTEASDTQYF. DNA for the CDR3: TGTGCCAGCGCCGGGACAGAGGCTTCAGATACGCAGTATTTT.